This paragraph covers one T cell receptor (beta chain) sequence. The data originate from a study of blood T cell repertoires in COVID-19. Trimming pared 6 bases from V and 4 bases from J, leaving 10 bases between. Germline loops: CDR1 SGHTA, CDR2 FQGNSA. There are 13 residues in the CDR3. Profiling relied on immunoSEQ multiplex PCR, and the TCRdb table lists in-frame clones only, not all of them. Seen here are 540,000 or so clones, about 88% observed once, and the top ten hold 7.5% to 9%. The chain carries TRBV7-2 and TRBJ1-3; D is ambiguous. The TCR was taken from a woman aged 50 to 60 with COVID-19, enrolled during active disease. Sequenced input: peripheral blood. The DNA of the CDR3 is TGTGCCAGCAGTCTTACACCGGGAAACACCATATATTTT. It yields the protein CASSLTPGNTIYF.